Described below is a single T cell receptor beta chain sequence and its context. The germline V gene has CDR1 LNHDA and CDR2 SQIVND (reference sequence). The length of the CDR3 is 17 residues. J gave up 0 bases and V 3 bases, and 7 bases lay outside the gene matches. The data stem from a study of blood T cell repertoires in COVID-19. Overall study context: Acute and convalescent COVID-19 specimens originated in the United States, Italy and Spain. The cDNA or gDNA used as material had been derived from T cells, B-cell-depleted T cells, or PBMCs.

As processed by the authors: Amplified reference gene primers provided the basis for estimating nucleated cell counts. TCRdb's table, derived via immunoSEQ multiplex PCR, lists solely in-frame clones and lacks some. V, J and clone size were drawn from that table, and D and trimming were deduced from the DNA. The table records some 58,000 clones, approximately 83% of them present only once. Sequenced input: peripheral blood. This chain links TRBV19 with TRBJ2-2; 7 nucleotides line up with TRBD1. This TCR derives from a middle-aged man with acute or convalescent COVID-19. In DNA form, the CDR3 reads TGTGCCAGTAGTATGGCTGGGCAGGGGGCGAACACCGGGGAGCTGTTTTTT. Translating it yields CASSMAGQGANTGELFF.